This TCR beta chain was profiled in a study of T-cell memory formation after mild COVID-19. One entry per CDR3 protein results from TCRdb running MiXCR on the 5' RACE reads. Of 470,000 or so distinct CDR3 sequences in the sample, around 20% are singletons; the top ten hold 7.5% to 9.5%. With 3 bases removed from V and 2 bases from J, the gap between germline ends came to 12 bases. In germline, CDR1 is SGHVS, CDR2 FNYEAQ. The CDR3 is 15 residues long. The chain uses TRBV7-6 and TRBJ2-3, with a possible D match to TRBD1 (5 bases). Sequencing input: PBMCs or a T cell subset sorted from them (not recorded which). This TCR came from an adult woman who had mild COVID-19 (a few samples of this study predate the infection). Cell type and time point are not known. The CDR3 sequence: CASSFAGPYTDTQYF. The CDR3 nucleotides read TGTGCCAGCAGCTTCGCAGGGCCCTACACAGATACGCAGTATTTT.